Only a few counts were recorded for the clone carrying this T cell receptor beta chain. Each CDR3 protein gets one entry after TCRdb re-called the RT-PCR reads with MiXCR. The sample includes about 150,000 distinct CDR3 sequences, about 24% of them seen just once. The V segment lost 4 bases and the J segment 8 bases; nucleotides outside the gene matches: 5. CDR1 is SQVTM and CDR2 is ANQGSEA in the germline V gene. This CDR3 is 12 amino acids long. The source of the sample is a study of patients and donors after allogeneic stem cell transplantation. This clonotype was sampled from a human donor who was either an allogeneic HSCT recipient or a stem cell or donor lymphocyte infusion donor (not recorded which). It is not recorded whose cells these are; they may come from a transplant donor. The chain joins TRBV29-1 to TRBJ1-2; 9 bases align to TRBD1. The specimen sequenced was blood, either unsorted or a sorted T cell fraction (not recorded which). The CDR3 spells CSVAGTGIGYTF. The CDR3 nucleotides are TGCAGCGTTGCCGGGACAGGGATCGGCTACACCTTC. The full variable domain, its missing parts supplied by reference TRBV29-1 and TRBJ1-2, is SAVISQKPSRDICQRGTSLTIQCQVDSQVTMMFWYRQQPGQSLTLIATANQGSEATYESGFVIDKFPISRPNLTFSTLTVSNMSPEDSSIYLCSVAGTGIGYTFGSGTRLTVV.